Below are 27 T cell receptor beta chains sequenced from a single sample in a study of regulatory T cells in long-lasting Graves disease. Time point specified: newly diagnosed GD, antithyroid drugs for less than 3 months. The TCR library used RNA extracted from PBMCs. Combining iRepertoire HTBI primers with Arm-PCR of CDR3 regions, the authors built TCR beta libraries. TCRdb recomputed calls from the multiplex PCR reads with MiXCR, one row per CDR3 protein. The sample holds fewer than 500,000 distinct CDR3 sequences, around 15% seen once. This sample also belongs to another study, concerning T cells in Graves' hyperthyroidism and ophthalmopathy.

Specimen: peripheral blood mononuclear cells (PBMCs), collected at new diagnosis, from a patient treated with antithyroid drugs. The source is a man in his forties with Graves disease.

V and J are TRBV6-4 and TRBJ2-3, with TRBD2 identical over 8 bases. This CDR3 is 17 amino acids long. Germline V gene lookup returns CDR1 MRHNA and CDR2 SNTAGT. J lost 0 bases, V lost 4 bases, and 9 bases had no gene match. The CDR3 DNA sequence: TGTGCCAGCAGTGGTCTCCTAAGCGGGAGAAGCACAGATACGCAGTATTTT. Its translation: CASSGLLSGRSTDTQYF.

This clonotype has only a few counts. The CDR3 bases are TGTGCCAGCAGCCCCGTCTCAGGGACTACCTACAATGAGCAGTTCTTC. This sequence encodes CASSPVSGTTYNEQFF. The chain links TRBV7-3 to TRBJ2-1; TRBD2 matches at 7 bases. Germline trimming cut 5 bases from V and 2 bases from J; bases unmatched to any gene: 9. The CDR3 covers 16 residues. Germline values: CDR1 SGHTA, CDR2 FQGTGA.

This rearrangement joins TRBV6-1 to TRBJ1-5; 9 bases are a match to TRBD1. The CDR3 spans 15 residues. Germline V gene sequence: CDR1 MNHNS, CDR2 SASEGT. Trimming cost V 8 bases and J 3 bases; bases outside gene matches: 8. The CDR3: CASGDGQGINQPQHF. CDR3 DNA sequence: TGTGCCAGCGGAGATGGACAGGGGATCAATCAGCCCCAGCATTTT.

In its sample, this clonotype was seen many times. The chain couples TRBV7-3 to TRBJ2-3; 9 nucleotides match TRBD2. CDR1 SGHTA and CDR2 FQGTGA come from the germline V gene. CDR3 length: 13 amino acids. After removal of 8 bases from V and 3 bases from J, the junction contained 3 bases not matched to a gene. Written as DNA, the CDR3 is TGTGCCAGCGCGGGAGGGATAACAGATACGCAGTATTTT. Amino acids: CASAGGITDTQYF.

This chain connects TRBV29-1 to TRBJ2-2, with a weak D call TRBD2 (5 bases). Germline assignment: CDR1 SQVTM and CDR2 ANQGSEA. The CDR3 runs 13 residues. CDR3 sequence: CIARGKWAGELFF. In DNA, the CDR3 is TGCATCGCCCGAGGGAAGTGGGCCGGGGAGCTGTTTTTT.

This clonotype was detected many times. The CDR3, as DNA: TGCGCCAGCAGCTCGGACAGGGGAAACTACGAGCAGTACTTC. Translating it yields CASSSDRGNYEQYF. The chain joins TRBV5-1 to TRBJ2-7, with TRBD1 matching over 9 bases. CDR1 is SGHRS and CDR2 is YFSETQ in the germline V gene. V lost 3 bases and J lost 3; bases outside the gene matches: 4. This CDR3 is built from 14 residues. The full variable domain, its missing parts supplied by reference TRBV5-1 and TRBJ2-7, is KAGVTQTPRYLIKTRGQQVTLSCSPISGHRSVSWYQQTPGQGLQFLFEYFSETQRNKGNFPGRFSGRQFSNSRSEMNVSTLELGDSALYLCASSSDRGNYEQYFGPGTRLTVT.

With respect to this clonotype: A much larger clone is a single base away; this may be a read error. J is TRBJ2-7 and V is TRBV5-5, with 8 bases lining up with TRBD1. Germline-derived CDR1 and CDR2 are SGHKS and YYEKEE (reference sequence). The CDR3 totals 14 residues. CDR3 in amino acids: CASSYRDRSYEQCF. For the CDR3, the DNA is TGTGCCAGCAGCTACCGGGACAGGTCCTACGAGCAGTGCTTC.

This clonotype was counted ten times or more. The chain joins TRBV24-1 to TRBJ2-3; 9 nucleotides align to TRBD2. The V gene end was trimmed by 6 bases and the J gene end by 6 bases; junction bases not matched to a gene: 12. The CDR3 consists of 16 residues. Germline assignment: CDR1 KGHDR and CDR2 SFDVKD. The DNA for the CDR3 is TGTGCCACCAGTCCAAAACTAGCGGGTGTGGTTGATACGCAGTATTTT. Protein sequence: CATSPKLAGVVDTQYF.

The chain combines TRBV6-2 or TRBV6-3 with TRBJ2-1; 7 nucleotides match TRBD2. The CDR3 loop spans 13 amino acids. From germline, CDR1 is MNHEY and CDR2 SVGEGT. Trimming at V came to 8 bases and at J to 9 bases, leaving 10 bases not matched to a gene. DNA for the CDR3: TGTGCCAGCGGGGGGGGAGGTTCGGGTGAGCAGTTCTTC. It is translated as CASGGGGSGEQFF.

This clonotype was counted a few times. The V call is TRBV6-1, the J call TRBJ2-7; D may be TRBD2 (6 bases). The V and J ends lost 6 bases and 6 bases respectively, with 24 bases between them. The CDR3 extends over 16 amino acids. The germline CDR1 and CDR2 sequences are MNHNS and SASEGT. Written as DNA, the CDR3 is TGTGCCAGCAGCCAGGGACTCCAGGGTCAACTCTCCGAGCAGTACTTC. Translation gives CASSQGLQGQLSEQYF.

This clonotype was recorded a few times. The V and J genes are TRBV6-1 and TRBJ1-4, with D hard to call. The CDR3 consists of 16 residues. V was pared by 3 bases and J by 6 bases, with 17 bases between. CDR1 MNHNS and CDR2 SASEGT come from the germline V gene. CDR3 protein: CASSDSWGVYHEKLFF. CDR3 bases: TGTGCCAGCAGTGATAGCTGGGGAGTATACCATGAAAAACTGTTTTTT.

As regards this clonotype: A much more abundant neighbour one base away suggests this may be a read error. This rearrangement joins TRBV2 to TRBJ1-5; D is uncertain. V shed 3 bases and J shed 2 bases, with 11 bases lying between them. The length of the CDR3 is 15 residues. Germline V gene data show CDR1 as SNHLY and CDR2 as FYNNEI. The CDR3 protein is CASSDPTMGNQPQHF. The CDR3 nucleotides are TGTGCCAGCAGTGACCCCACAATGGGCAATCAGCCCCAGCATTTT.

The gene calls are TRBV20-1 and TRBJ2-3; D remains unclear. The DNA end is a closer match to TRBJ2-5, so the J assignment may be wrong. The CDR3 extends over 13 amino acids. The germline V gene encodes CDR1 DFQATT and CDR2 SNEGSKA (reference sequence). This chain's CDR3 is CSASSVMLETQYF. DNA of the CDR3: TGCAGTGCTAGCTCGGTTATGCTGGAGACCCAGTACTTC.

This clonotype was found a few times. V is TRBV20-1 and J is TRBJ2-4; D unresolved. The CDR3 length is 13 residues. Germline CDR1 is DFQATT and CDR2 is SNEGSKA (reference sequence). V gave up 4 bases and J gave up 4 bases, with 11 bases separating them. The CDR3 region has the DNA TGCAGTGCTATCAAGGACGGTAAAAACATTCAGTACTTC. Translation gives CSAIKDGKNIQYF.

This clonotype was recorded at least ten times. This rearrangement joins TRBV18 to TRBJ2-1; D ambiguous. V lost 6 bases to trimming and J lost 0 bases, with 12 bases between them. The CDR3 extends over 15 amino acids. Germline CDR1 is KGHSH and CDR2 is LQKENI. CDR3 nucleotide sequence: TGTGCCAGCTCGCACATGGTTGTCTCCTACAATGAGCAGTTCTTC. Protein: CASSHMVVSYNEQFF.

There are many counts of this clonotype. The chain recombines TRBV6-2 or TRBV6-3 with TRBJ2-3; D is perhaps TRBD2 (8 bases). V was pared by 8 bases and J by 3 bases, with 30 bases between. This CDR3 contains 19 residues. Germline V gene sequence: CDR1 MNHEY, CDR2 SVGEGT. The CDR3 nucleotides are TGTGCCAGCCCCAGGGGCGACAGGGCGAGCGGGAGAAGGACAGATACGCAGTATTTT. Translation: CASPRGDRASGRRTDTQYF.

This clonotype turned up a few times. V gene TRBV7-2 combines with J gene TRBJ2-3, with 9 bases that match TRBD1. The CDR3 has 18 residues. The germline gives CDR1 SGHTA, CDR2 FQGNSA. Trimming removed 2 bases from V and 6 bases from J; junction bases left unmatched: 15. CDR3: CASSLSRGGQGGSDTQYF. For the CDR3, the DNA is TGTGCCAGCAGCTTAAGTCGCGGGGGACAGGGCGGGTCGGATACGCAGTATTTT.

This clonotype was observed a few times. Sequence at one end of the junction differs from germline and may be a read error. The chain combines TRBV10-3 with TRBJ1-2; TRBD1 is a possible D gene (6 bases). Germline values: CDR1 ENHRY, CDR2 SYGVKD. There are 14 residues in the CDR3. The CDR3 DNA sequence: TGTGCCATCAGACCGGCGGGGGGCAACTATAGCTACACCTTC. Translating it yields CAIRPAGGNYSYTF.

The chain employs TRBV20-1 and TRBJ2-3, with unresolved D. The DNA matches TRBJ2-5 better at its end, which makes the J call doubtful. The germline CDR1 and CDR2 sequences are DFQATT and SNEGSKA (reference sequence). The CDR3 sequence is 11 residues long. CDR3 residues: CSARRSETQYF. Written as DNA, the CDR3 is TGCAGTGCTAGGCGATCGGAGACCCAGTACTTC.

The table lists this clonotype with many counts. J is TRBJ2-3 and V is TRBV28, with TRBD1 as a possible D gene (6 bases). The germline V gene has CDR1 MDHEN and CDR2 SYDVKM. This CDR3 has 14 residues. The V end lost 2 bases, the J end lost 8 bases, and 14 bases lay between the germline ends. The CDR3 region has the DNA TGTGCCAGCAGTTTAGACAGGATCACCGGTACGCAGTATTTT. This codes for CASSLDRITGTQYF.

This rearrangement joins TRBV3-1 to TRBJ1-1; a weak D match, TRBD1 (5 bases). This CDR3 spans 15 amino acids. Per germline, CDR1 LGHDT and CDR2 YNNKEL (reference sequence). The ends were cut back, 1 base at V and 0 bases at J, with 9 bases in the middle. The CDR3 protein is CASSQGGGMNTEAFF. The CDR3 coding sequence is TGTGCCAGCAGCCAAGGGGGGGGTATGAACACTGAAGCTTTCTTT.

A word on this clonotype: At one end the junction does not follow the germline gene, possibly because of a read error. The gene calls are TRBV5-4 and TRBJ2-7, with TRBD1 identical over 7 bases. The CDR3 extends over 13 amino acids. Germline-derived CDR1 and CDR2 are SGHNT and YYREEE (reference sequence). The CDR3 DNA follows: TGTGCCAGCCGCTTGAGACAGGGCGAAGAGCAGTACTTC. Translating gives CASRLRQGEEQYF.

This clonotype showed up many times. The chain links TRBV20-1 to TRBJ2-5, with D unresolved. This CDR3 contains 12 residues. V lost 5 bases and J lost 1, with 8 bases in between. The germline gives CDR1 DFQATT, CDR2 SNEGSKA (reference sequence). Here the CDR3 reads CSAPKVQETQYF. The DNA for the CDR3 is TGCAGTGCTCCAAAGGTCCAAGAGACCCAGTACTTC.

The rearrangement uses TRBV27 and TRBJ1-2, with a possible D match to TRBD1 (6 bases). The V end was cut by 5 bases, the J end by 4 bases, with 17 bases between. This CDR3 region has 15 residues. Germline V gene sequence: CDR1 MNHEY, CDR2 SMNVEV (reference sequence). The CDR3 DNA is TGTGCCAGCAGTGGACAGAGGGAAGGGATCTATGGCTACACCTTC. Translated, it gives CASSGQREGIYGYTF.

This clonotype was found once. Since a much larger clone is just one base distant, this may be a read error. The chain couples TRBV2 to TRBJ2-5; TRBD2 aligns across 9 bases. Losses at the gene ends were 5 bases for V and 11 bases for J; bases not matched to a gene: 15. Germline V gene data show CDR1 as SNHLY and CDR2 as FYNNEI. The CDR3 consists of 15 residues. The CDR3 DNA reads as TGTGCCAGCAGTCCCTGGGAGCGGGGGGACAATGAGCAGTACTTC. Residues: CASSPWERGDNEQYF.

Comment on this clonotype: The germline gene is not matched at one end of the junction; a read error may be the cause. The genes are TRBV7-9 and TRBJ1-1; D gene unclear. The CDR3 consists of 14 residues. CDR1 SEHNR and CDR2 FQNEAQ come from the germline V gene (reference sequence). The CDR3 sequence is CASSLRRLGTEAFF. The CDR3 nucleotides are TGTGCCAGCAGTTTGCGGAGGTTGGGCACTGAAGCTTTTTTT.

At least ten counts were recorded for this clonotype. The J gene is TRBJ2-7, the V gene TRBV30; D gene uncertain. Looked up from germline, CDR1 is GTSNPN and CDR2 is SVGIG (reference sequence). Deletions cut 0 bases from V and 3 bases from J, with 6 bases between. The CDR3 loop spans 12 amino acids. CDR3 in DNA: TGTGCCTGGAGTGTGGCTAACTACGAGCAGTACTTC. Its translation: CAWSVANYEQYF.